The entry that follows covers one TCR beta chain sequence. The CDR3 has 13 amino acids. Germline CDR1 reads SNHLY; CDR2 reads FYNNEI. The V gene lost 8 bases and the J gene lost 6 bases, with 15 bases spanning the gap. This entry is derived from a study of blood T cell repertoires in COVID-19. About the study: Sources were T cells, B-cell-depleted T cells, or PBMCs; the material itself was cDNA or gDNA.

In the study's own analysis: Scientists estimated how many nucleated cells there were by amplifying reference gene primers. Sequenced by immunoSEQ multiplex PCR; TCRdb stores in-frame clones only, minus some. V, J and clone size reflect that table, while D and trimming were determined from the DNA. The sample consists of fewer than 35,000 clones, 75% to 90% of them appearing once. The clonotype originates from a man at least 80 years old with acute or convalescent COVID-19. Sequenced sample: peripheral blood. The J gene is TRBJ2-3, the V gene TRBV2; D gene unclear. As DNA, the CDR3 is TGTGCCAGCTTTTACTCGTCCACGGATACGCAGTATTTT. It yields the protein CASFYSSTDTQYF.